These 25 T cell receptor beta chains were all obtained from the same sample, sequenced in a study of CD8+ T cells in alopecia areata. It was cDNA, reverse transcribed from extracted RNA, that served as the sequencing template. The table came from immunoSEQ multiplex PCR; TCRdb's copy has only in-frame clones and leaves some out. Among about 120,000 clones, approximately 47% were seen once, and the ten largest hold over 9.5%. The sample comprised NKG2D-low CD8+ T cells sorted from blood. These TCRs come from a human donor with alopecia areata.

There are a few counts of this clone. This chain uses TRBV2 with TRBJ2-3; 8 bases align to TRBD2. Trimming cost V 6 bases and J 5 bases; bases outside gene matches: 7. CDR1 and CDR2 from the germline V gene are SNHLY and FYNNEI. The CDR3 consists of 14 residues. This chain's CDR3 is CASRSSGGLDTQYF. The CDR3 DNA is TGTGCCAGCAGATCCAGCGGGGGTTTAGATACGCAGTATTTT.

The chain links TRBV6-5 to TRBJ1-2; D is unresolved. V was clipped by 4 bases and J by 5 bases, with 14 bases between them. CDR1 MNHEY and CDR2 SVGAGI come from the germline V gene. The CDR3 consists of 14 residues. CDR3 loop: CASSSAGRAYGYTF. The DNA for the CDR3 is TGTGCCAGCAGTTCGGCCGGGAGGGCGTATGGCTACACCTTC.

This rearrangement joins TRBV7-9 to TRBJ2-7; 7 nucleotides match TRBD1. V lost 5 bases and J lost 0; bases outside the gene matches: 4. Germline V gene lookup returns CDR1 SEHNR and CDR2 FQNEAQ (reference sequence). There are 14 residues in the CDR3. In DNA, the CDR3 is TGTGCCAGCAGCCCCCGGGACAGCTCCTACGAGCAGTACTTC. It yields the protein CASSPRDSSYEQYF.

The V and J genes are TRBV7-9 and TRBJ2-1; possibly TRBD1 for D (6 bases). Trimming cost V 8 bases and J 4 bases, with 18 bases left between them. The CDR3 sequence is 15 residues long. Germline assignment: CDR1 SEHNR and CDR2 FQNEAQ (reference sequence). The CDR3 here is CASLHVDRQYNEQFF. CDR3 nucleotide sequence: TGTGCCAGCCTCCATGTGGACAGACAATACAATGAGCAGTTCTTC.

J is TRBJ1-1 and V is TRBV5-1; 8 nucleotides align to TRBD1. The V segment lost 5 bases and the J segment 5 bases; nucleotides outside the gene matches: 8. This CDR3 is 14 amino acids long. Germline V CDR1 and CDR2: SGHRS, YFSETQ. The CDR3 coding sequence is TGCGCCAGCAGATTCGGACAGGGTGGGACTGAAGCTTTCTTT. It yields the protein CASRFGQGGTEAFF. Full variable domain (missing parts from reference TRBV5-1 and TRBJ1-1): KAGVTQTPRYLIKTRGQQVTLSCSPISGHRSVSWYQQTPGQGLQFLFEYFSETQRNKGNFPGRFSGRQFSNSRSEMNVSTLELGDSALYLCASRFGQGGTEAFFGQGTRLTVV.

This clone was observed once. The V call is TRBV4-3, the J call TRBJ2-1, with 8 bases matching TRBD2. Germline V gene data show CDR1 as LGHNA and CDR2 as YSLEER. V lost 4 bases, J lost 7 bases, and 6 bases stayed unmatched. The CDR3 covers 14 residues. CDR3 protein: CASSLRLASNEQFF. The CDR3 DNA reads TGCGCCAGCAGCCTTAGACTAGCGAGTAATGAGCAGTTCTTC.

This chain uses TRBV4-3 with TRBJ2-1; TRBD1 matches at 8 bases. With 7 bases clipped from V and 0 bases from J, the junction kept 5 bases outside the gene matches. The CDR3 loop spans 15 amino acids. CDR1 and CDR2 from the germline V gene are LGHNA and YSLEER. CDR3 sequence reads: CASTIDRGSYNEQFF. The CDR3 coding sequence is TGCGCCAGCACCATAGACAGGGGCTCCTACAATGAGCAGTTCTTC.

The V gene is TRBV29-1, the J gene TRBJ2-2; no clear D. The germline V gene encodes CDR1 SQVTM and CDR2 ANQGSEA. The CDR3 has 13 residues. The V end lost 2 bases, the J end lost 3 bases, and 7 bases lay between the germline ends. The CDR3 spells CSVEHPDTGELFF. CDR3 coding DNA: TGCAGCGTTGAACACCCGGACACCGGGGAGCTGTTTTTT.

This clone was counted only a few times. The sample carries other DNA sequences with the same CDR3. The CDR3 DNA sequence: TGTGCCAGCAGCTCATCCCCCGGGGAGCTGTTTTTT. Translated: CASSSSPGELFF. The chain carries TRBV7-9 and TRBJ2-2, with D hard to call. The V gene lost 4 bases and the J gene lost 6 bases, with 6 bases spanning the gap. Germline V gene lookup returns CDR1 SEHNR and CDR2 FQNEAQ (reference sequence). The CDR3 totals 12 residues.

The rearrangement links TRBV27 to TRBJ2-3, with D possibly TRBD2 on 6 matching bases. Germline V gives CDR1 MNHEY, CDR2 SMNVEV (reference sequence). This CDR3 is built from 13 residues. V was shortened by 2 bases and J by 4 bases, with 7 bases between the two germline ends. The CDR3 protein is CASSLVAADTQYF. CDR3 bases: TGTGCCAGCAGTTTAGTAGCGGCAGATACGCAGTATTTT.

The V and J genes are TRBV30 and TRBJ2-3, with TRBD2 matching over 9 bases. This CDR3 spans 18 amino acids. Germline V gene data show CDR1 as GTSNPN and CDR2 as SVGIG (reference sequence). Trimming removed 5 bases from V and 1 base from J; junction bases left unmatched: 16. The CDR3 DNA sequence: TGTGCCTGGGCCCCCCGCAGACTAGCGGTTATTCGCACAGATACGCAGTATTTT. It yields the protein CAWAPRRLAVIRTDTQYF.

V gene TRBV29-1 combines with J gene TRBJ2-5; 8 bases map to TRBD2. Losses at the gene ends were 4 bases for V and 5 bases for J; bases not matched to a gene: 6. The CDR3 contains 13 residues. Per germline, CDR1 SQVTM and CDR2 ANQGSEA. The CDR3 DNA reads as TGCAGCGTTGCGGGAGGGAGAACCGAGACCCAGTACTTC. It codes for CSVAGGRTETQYF.

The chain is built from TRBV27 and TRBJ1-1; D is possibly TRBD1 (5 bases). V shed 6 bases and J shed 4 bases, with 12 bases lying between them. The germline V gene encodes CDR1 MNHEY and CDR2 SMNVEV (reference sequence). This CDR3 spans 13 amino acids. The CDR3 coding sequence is TGTGCCAGCAGCCCTGGGGGGGGCACTGAAGCTTTCTTT. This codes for CASSPGGGTEAFF.

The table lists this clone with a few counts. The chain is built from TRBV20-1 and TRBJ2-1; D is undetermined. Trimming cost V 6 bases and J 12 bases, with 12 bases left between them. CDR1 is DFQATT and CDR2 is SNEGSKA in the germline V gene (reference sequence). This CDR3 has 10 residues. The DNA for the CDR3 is TGCAGTGCCGTGCCGCTCGGGCAGTTCTTC. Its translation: CSAVPLGQFF.

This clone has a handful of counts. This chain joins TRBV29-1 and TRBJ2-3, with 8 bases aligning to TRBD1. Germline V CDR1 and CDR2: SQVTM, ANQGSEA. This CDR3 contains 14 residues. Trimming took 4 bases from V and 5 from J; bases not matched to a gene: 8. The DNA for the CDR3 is TGCAGCGTTGTCGGTCGACAGGGGAAAGATACGCAGTATTTT. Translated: CSVVGRQGKDTQYF.

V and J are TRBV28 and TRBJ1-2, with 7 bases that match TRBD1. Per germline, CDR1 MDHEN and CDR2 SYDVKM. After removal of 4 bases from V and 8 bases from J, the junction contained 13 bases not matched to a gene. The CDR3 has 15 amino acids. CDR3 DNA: TGTGCCAGCAGTTCGCCCCGGGAGGGGGCGAGAGGCTACACCTTC. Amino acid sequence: CASSSPREGARGYTF.

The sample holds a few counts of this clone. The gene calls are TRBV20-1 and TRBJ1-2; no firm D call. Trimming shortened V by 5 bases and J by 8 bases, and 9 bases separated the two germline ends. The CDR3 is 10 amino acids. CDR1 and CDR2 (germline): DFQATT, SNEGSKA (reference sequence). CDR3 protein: CSALQGGYTF. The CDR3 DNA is TGCAGTGCTCTACAAGGCGGCTACACCTTC.

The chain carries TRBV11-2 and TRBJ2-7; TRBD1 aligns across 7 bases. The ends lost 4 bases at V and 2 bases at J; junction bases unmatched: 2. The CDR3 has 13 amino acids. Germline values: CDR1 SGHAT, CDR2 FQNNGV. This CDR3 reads CASSSGQTYEQYF. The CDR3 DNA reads TGTGCCAGCAGCTCGGGACAGACCTACGAGCAGTACTTC. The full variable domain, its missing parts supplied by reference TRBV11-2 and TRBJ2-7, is EAGVAQSPRYKIIEKRQSVAFWCNPISGHATLYWYQQILGQGPKLLIQFQNNGVVDDSQLPKDRFSAERLKGVDSTLKIQPAKLEDSAVYLCASSSGQTYEQYFGPGTRLTVT.

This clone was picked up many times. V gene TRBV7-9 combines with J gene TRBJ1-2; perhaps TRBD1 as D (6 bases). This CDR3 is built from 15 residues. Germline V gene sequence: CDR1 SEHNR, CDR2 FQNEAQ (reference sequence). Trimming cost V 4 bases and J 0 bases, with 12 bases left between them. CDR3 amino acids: CASSSGQSANYGYTF. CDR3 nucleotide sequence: TGTGCCAGCAGCTCCGGACAGTCCGCTAACTATGGCTACACCTTC. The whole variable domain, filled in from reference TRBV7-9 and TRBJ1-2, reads DTGVSQNPRHKITKRGQNVTFRCDPISEHNRLYWYRQTLGQGPEFLTYFQNEAQLEKSRLLSDRFSAERPKGSFSTLEIQRTEQGDSAMYLCASSSGQSANYGYTFGSGTRLTVV.

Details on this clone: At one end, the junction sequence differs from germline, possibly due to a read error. The CDR3 coding sequence is TGTGCCGGCAGCCCCATGCCAGGTGACGAGCAGTTCTTC. The encoded protein is CAGSPMPGDEQFF. J is TRBJ2-1 and V is TRBV5-6; D ambiguous. The CDR3 has 13 amino acids. CDR1 and CDR2 (germline): SGHDT, YYEEEE.

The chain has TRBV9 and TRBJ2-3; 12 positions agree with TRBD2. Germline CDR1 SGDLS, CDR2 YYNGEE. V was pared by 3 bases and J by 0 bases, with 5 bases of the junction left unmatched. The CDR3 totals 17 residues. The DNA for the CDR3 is TGTGCCAGCAGCGCCGGGACTAGCGGGTCAAGCACAGATACGCAGTATTTT. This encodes CASSAGTSGSSTDTQYF.

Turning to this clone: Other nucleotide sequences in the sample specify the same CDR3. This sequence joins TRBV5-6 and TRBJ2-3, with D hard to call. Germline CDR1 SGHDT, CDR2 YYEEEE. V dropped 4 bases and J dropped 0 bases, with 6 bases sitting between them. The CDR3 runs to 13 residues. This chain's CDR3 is CASSPGSTDTQYF. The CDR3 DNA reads TGTGCCAGCAGCCCCGGGAGCACAGATACGCAGTATTTT.

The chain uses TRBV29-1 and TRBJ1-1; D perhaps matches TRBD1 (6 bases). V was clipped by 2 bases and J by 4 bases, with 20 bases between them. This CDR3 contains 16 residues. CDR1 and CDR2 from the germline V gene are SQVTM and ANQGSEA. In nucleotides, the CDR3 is TGCAGCGTTGAAACCATTGGGGGGAAGGGGGGCACTGAAGCTTTCTTT. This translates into CSVETIGGKGGTEAFF.

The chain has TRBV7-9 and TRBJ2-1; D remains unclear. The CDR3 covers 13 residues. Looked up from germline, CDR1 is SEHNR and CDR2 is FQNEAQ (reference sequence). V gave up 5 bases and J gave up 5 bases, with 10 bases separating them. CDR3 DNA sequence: TGTGCCAGCAGCCGACTCCCGAACAATGAGCAGTTCTTC. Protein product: CASSRLPNNEQFF.

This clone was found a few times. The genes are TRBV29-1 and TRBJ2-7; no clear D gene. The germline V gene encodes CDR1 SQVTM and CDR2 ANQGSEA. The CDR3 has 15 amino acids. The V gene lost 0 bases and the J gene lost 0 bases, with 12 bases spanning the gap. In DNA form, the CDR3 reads TGCAGCGTTGAAGATCAACGTGGTACCTCCTACGAGCAGTACTTC. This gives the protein CSVEDQRGTSYEQYF.